The 10 T cell receptor beta chains below come from one sample, sequenced in a study of T cell responses to AZD1222 COVID-19 vaccine. TCRdb's copy holds only in-frame clones and misses some; the assay was immunoSEQ multiplex PCR. The sample holds some 79,000 clones, approximately 85% seen once. The sequencing used peripheral blood, collected 28 days after the second AZD1222 dose. These receptors were taken from an adult who received the AZD1222 COVID-19 vaccine.

This clone appeared once. This rearrangement joins TRBV15 to TRBJ2-1; 8 nucleotides align to TRBD1. V dropped 5 bases and J dropped 7; count of bases not matched to a gene: 7. The CDR3 consists of 14 residues. Germline CDR1 is LNHNV and CDR2 is YYDKDF (reference sequence). In DNA form, the CDR3 reads TGTGCCACCAGCCGTCTAGGACAGGGTAATGAGCAGTTCTTC. Translation: CATSRLGQGNEQFF. Full variable domain (outside the CDR3, taken from reference TRBV15 and TRBJ2-1): DAMVIQNPRYQVTQFGKPVTLSCSQTLNHNVMYWYQQKSSQAPKLLFHYYDKDFNNEADTPDNFQSRRPNTSFCFLDIRSPGLGDTAMYLCATSRLGQGNEQFFGPGTRLTVL.

The chain joins TRBV12-3 or TRBV12-4 to TRBJ1-2; 7 bases fit TRBD1. The J segment lost 7 bases and the V segment lost 5 bases, leaving 1 base of the junction unmatched. There are 11 residues in the CDR3. The CDR3 DNA sequence: TGTGCCAGCAGTGCAGGGGGTGGCTACACCTTC. It codes for CASSAGGGYTF.

The chain couples TRBV6-1 to TRBJ1-2; 10 bases align to TRBD1. J lost 6 bases, V lost 1 base, and 5 bases had no gene match. Germline-derived CDR1 and CDR2 are MNHNS and SASEGT. The CDR3 loop spans 15 amino acids. CDR3 sequence: CASSEDPGTGDGYTF. The CDR3 DNA reads as TGTGCCAGCAGTGAAGACCCCGGGACAGGGGATGGCTACACCTTC.

The CDR3, as DNA: TGTGCCAGCAGTTTTACTAGCGGATACAATGAGCAGTTCTTC. It codes for CASSFTSGYNEQFF. The chain uses TRBV28 and TRBJ2-1; 8 bases match TRBD2. Germline lookup yields CDR1 MDHEN and CDR2 SYDVKM. The CDR3 totals 14 residues. The J segment lost 4 bases and the V segment lost 3 bases, leaving 2 bases of the junction unmatched.

This chain uses TRBV5-1 with TRBJ1-2, with 7 nucleotides matching TRBD1. This CDR3 has 14 amino acids. The V segment lost 5 bases and the J segment 2 bases; nucleotides outside the gene matches: 6. CDR1 is SGHRS and CDR2 is YFSETQ in the germline V gene. The CDR3 DNA follows: TGCGCCAGCAGTTCCGGGACAGAGAACTATGGCTACACCTTC. Protein: CASSSGTENYGYTF.

This chain connects TRBV3-1 (or the pseudogene TRBV3-2) to TRBJ2-3; the D gene is possibly TRBD2 (5 bases). Germline V CDR1 and CDR2: LGHDT, YNNKEL (reference sequence). This CDR3 has 15 amino acids. V dropped 2 bases and J dropped 2 bases, with 11 bases sitting between them. CDR3 sequence: CASSQRGVATDTQYF. CDR3 nucleotides: TGTGCCAGCAGCCAACGGGGTGTGGCCACAGATACGCAGTATTTT.

The chain is built from TRBV9 and TRBJ2-6; perhaps TRBD2 as D (6 bases). The CDR3 totals 17 residues. The germline V and J ends were trimmed by 4 bases and 4 bases, with 18 bases remaining between them. CDR1 is SGDLS and CDR2 is YYNGEE in the germline V gene. CDR3 amino acids: CASSPRVLGGGANVLTF. CDR3 sequence (DNA): TGTGCCAGCAGCCCTAGGGTTTTAGGAGGGGGGGCCAACGTCCTGACTTTC.

The V call is TRBV4-2, the J call TRBJ1-2; TRBD1 matches at 10 bases. In germline, CDR1 is LGHNA, CDR2 YNFKEQ. This CDR3 contains 17 residues. The trim removed 2 bases at V and 0 bases at J, leaving 6 bases unmatched. In DNA, the CDR3 is TGTGCCAGCAGCCAATTGAATGGGACAGGGGCTAACTATGGCTACACCTTC. It specifies CASSQLNGTGANYGYTF.

J is TRBJ1-5 and V is TRBV4-2; possibly TRBD1 for D (5 bases). Germline V gene sequence: CDR1 LGHNA, CDR2 YNFKEQ. This CDR3 is built from 15 residues. V was trimmed by 0 bases and J by 7 bases, leaving 13 bases between them. The CDR3 nucleotides read TGTGCCAGCAGCCAAGATGGCGGGGGGAGCCAGCCCCAGCATTTT. This sequence encodes CASSQDGGGSQPQHF.

This clone showed up just once. The V and J genes are TRBV30 and TRBJ2-2; D is unclear. CDR1 is GTSNPN and CDR2 is SVGIG in the germline V gene (reference sequence). This CDR3 is built from 13 residues. V was cut by 0 bases and J by 7 bases, with 9 bases left in between. This CDR3 reads CAWSVQRYGELFF. CDR3 sequence (DNA): TGTGCCTGGAGTGTACAAAGATACGGGGAGCTGTTTTTT.